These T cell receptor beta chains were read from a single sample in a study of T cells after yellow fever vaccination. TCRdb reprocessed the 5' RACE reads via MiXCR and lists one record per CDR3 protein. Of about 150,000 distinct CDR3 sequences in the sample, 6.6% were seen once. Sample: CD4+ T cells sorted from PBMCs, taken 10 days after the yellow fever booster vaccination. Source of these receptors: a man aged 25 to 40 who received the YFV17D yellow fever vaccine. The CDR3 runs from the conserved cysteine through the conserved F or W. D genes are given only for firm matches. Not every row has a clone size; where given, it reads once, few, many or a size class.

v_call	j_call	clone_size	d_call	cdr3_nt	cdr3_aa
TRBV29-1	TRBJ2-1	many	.	TGCAGCGTTGATAGGGGAGAAGATGAGCAGTTCTTC	CSVDRGEDEQFF
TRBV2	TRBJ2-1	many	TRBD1	TGTGCCAGCACCAAGGGACAGGGAATCTATGAGCAGTTCTTC	CASTKGQGIYEQFF
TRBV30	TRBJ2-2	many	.	TGTGCCTGGGGACCACTGGTCTCCGGGGAGCTGTTTTTT	CAWGPLVSGELFF
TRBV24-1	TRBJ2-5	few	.	TGTGCCACCAGTGATCCCTTTGAGACCCAGTACTTC	CATSDPFETQYF
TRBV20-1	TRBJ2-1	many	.	TGCAGTGCCAGCCGACAGGTAACCTTGTATGAGCAGTTCTTC	CSASRQVTLYEQFF
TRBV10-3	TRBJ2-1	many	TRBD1	TGTGCCATCAGTGCCGGGACAGGGTACAATGAGCAGTTCTTC	CAISAGTGYNEQFF
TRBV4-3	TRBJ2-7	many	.	TGCGCCAGCAGCCAAGAGCGGGGAGCCTCGTACGAGCAGTACTTC	CASSQERGASYEQYF
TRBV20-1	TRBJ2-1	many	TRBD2	TGCAGTGCTAGGTCCATGACTAGCGGGAGGGCTCGTGAGCAGTTCTTC	CSARSMTSGRAREQFF
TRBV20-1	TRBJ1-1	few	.	TGCAGTGCTGGACGACCAGCCACCTTGGAAGCTTTCTTT	CSAGRPATLEAFF
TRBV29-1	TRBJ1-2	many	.	TGCAGCGGCCAAGCGGGGGACTATGGCTACACCTTC	CSGQAGDYGYTF
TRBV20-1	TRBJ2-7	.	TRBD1	TGCAGTGCTAGAGATTCCTCTGGGCAGGGGGTCTACGAGCAGTACTTC	CSARDSSGQGVYEQYF
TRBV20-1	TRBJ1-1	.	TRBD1	TGCAGTACTAGTTCTGGACAGGGTTCAAGCCCTGAAGCTTTCTTT	CSTSSGQGSSPEAFF
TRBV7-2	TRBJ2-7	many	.	TGTGCCACCCGAGGGGCGGCTAGCTACGAGCAGTACTTC	CATRGAASYEQYF
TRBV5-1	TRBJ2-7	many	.	TGCGCCAGCAGCCCGGCGGGCAGGGTTTACGAGCAGTACTTC	CASSPAGRVYEQYF
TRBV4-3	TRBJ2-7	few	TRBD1	TGCGCCAGCAGCCTAAACCGACAGGGGGGACCTTACGAGCAGTACTTC	CASSLNRQGGPYEQYF
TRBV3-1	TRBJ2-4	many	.	TGTGCCAGCAGCCAAGACCAGCGCATTCAGTACTTC	CASSQDQRIQYF
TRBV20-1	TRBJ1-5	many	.	TGCAGTGCTATAACGGGAGTCAATCAGCCCCAGCATTTT	CSAITGVNQPQHF
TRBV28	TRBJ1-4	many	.	TGTGCCAGCAGTCCCCCGGGCCGACATGAAAAACTGTTTTTT	CASSPPGRHEKLFF
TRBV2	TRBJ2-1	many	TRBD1	TGTGCCAGCACTAACCGGGACAGCTCAAATGAGCAGTTCTTC	CASTNRDSSNEQFF
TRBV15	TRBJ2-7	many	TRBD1	TGTGCCACCAGCCGCACAGGGGGCTACGAGCAGTACTTC	CATSRTGGYEQYF
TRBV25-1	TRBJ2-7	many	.	TGTGCCAGCCTCCAGGCAGGGGCACACGAGCAGTACTTC	CASLQAGAHEQYF
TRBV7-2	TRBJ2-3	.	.	TGTGCCTGCAGCCAATACATTTTGACGCAGTATTTT	CACSQYILTQYF
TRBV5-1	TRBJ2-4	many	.	TGCGCCAGCAGCCCTGAGGCCTCTAACGGGATTCAGTACTTC	CASSPEASNGIQYF
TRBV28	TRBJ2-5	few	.	TGTGCCAGCATCGGGTTTCAAGAGACCCAGTACTTC	CASIGFQETQYF
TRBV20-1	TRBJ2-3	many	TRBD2	TGCAGTGCAGAGCGGGATTTCACAGATACGCAGTATTTT	CSAERDFTDTQYF
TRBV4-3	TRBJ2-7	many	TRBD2	TGCGCCAGCAGCCCCGAGGTAGCGGGGTACGAGCAGTACTTC	CASSPEVAGYEQYF
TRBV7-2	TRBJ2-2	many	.	TGTGCCAGCGGAGGACGGAACGCGAACACCGGGGAGCTGTTTTTT	CASGGRNANTGELFF
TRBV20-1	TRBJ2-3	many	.	TGCAGTGCTAGACCGGGGTCGACAGATACGCAGTATTTT	CSARPGSTDTQYF
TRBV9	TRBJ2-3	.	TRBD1	TGTGCCAGCACCCCCGGTGTGGGGACAGGGAGTCAAGATACGCAGTATTTT	CASTPGVGTGSQDTQYF
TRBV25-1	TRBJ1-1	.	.	TGTGCCAGCAGACCTCCAGGGACCACGAACACTGAAGCTTTCTTT	CASRPPGTTNTEAFF
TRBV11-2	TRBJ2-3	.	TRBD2	TGTGCCAGCAGCTTAGTATCTAGCGGGATTAGCACAGATACGCAGTATTTT	CASSLVSSGISTDTQYF